These 17 T cell receptor beta chains originate from one sample sequenced in a study of patients and donors after allogeneic stem cell transplantation (TCRdb year 2020). The library was made by RT-PCR. Sequencing used a NextSeq 550. TCRdb reprocessing: public reads trimmed at Q25 with fastp, clones called with MiXCR, in-frame beta chains kept. All rows with the same CDR3 protein become a single entry with the most common DNA and genes. The sample records 390,000 or so distinct CDR3 sequences, approximately 16% of which are singletons. The ten largest clones represent 7.2% of the sample. The sequenced material came from blood, either unsorted or a sorted T cell fraction (not recorded which). All receptors derive from a human donor who was either an allogeneic HSCT recipient or a stem cell or donor lymphocyte infusion donor (not recorded which). It is not recorded whose cells these are; they may come from a transplant donor.

Many counts were recorded for this clonotype. V and J are TRBV6-5 and TRBJ2-5; D ambiguous. V lost 0 bases to trimming and J lost 3 bases, with 5 bases between them. The CDR3 runs to 13 residues. The V gene's germline CDR1 is MNHEY and CDR2 SVGAGI. This CDR3 is CASSYSRKETQYF. The CDR3 region has the DNA TGTGCCAGCAGTTACTCCAGAAAAGAGACCCAGTACTTC.

This clonotype turned up a few times. This sequence joins TRBV20-1 and TRBJ1-1; 10 positions agree with TRBD1. This CDR3 spans 15 amino acids. Unmatched junction bases numbered 11, after V lost 6 bases and J lost 4 bases. Germline V lookup: CDR1 DFQATT, CDR2 SNEGSKA (reference sequence). The CDR3 spells CSASSGTGDLTEAFF. The CDR3 nucleotides read TGCAGTGCCTCCTCCGGGACAGGGGACCTCACTGAAGCTTTCTTT.

This clonotype was seen only a few times. The chain carries TRBV19 and TRBJ1-1; TRBD1 matches at 8 bases. J gave up 4 bases and V 4 bases, and 8 bases lay outside the gene matches. CDR1 LNHDA and CDR2 SQIVND come from the germline V gene (reference sequence). This CDR3 spans 15 amino acids. CDR3 nucleotides: TGTGCCAGTAGTACCTTCTTCGACAGGGGCACTGAAGCTTTCTTT. It encodes CASSTFFDRGTEAFF.

The chain has TRBV29-1 and TRBJ2-7, with 12 bases that match TRBD2. CDR3 length equals 12 residues. Germline loops: CDR1 SQVTM, CDR2 ANQGSEA. The CDR3 nucleotides are TGCAACGTGACTAGCGGGAGCTACGAGCAGTACTTC. The encoded protein is CNVTSGSYEQYF.

This clonotype was found a few times. The chain couples TRBV6-2 or TRBV6-3 to TRBJ1-2; 8 positions agree with TRBD1. Per germline, CDR1 MNHEY and CDR2 SVGEGT. There are 12 residues in the CDR3. V shed 7 bases, J shed 8 bases, and the junction held 6 bases outside the gene matches. CDR3 residues: CASMTGAWGYTF. The DNA of the CDR3 is TGTGCCAGCATGACAGGGGCTTGGGGCTACACCTTC.

This clonotype was recorded at least ten times. V gene TRBV15 combines with J gene TRBJ1-6; possibly TRBD1 for D (6 bases). Germline CDR1 LNHNV, CDR2 YYDKDF (reference sequence). The CDR3 length is 15 residues. V was trimmed by 1 base and J by 7 bases, leaving 11 bases between them. CDR3 loop: CATSRAPRGNSPLHF. Written as DNA, the CDR3 is TGTGCCACCAGCAGAGCGCCCAGGGGCAATTCACCCCTCCACTTT.

The chain combines TRBV3-1 with TRBJ2-1; 7 bases match TRBD1. After removal of 1 base from V and 5 bases from J, the junction contained 2 bases not matched to a gene. The CDR3 runs 14 residues. Per germline, CDR1 LGHDT and CDR2 YNNKEL (reference sequence). The DNA of the CDR3 is TGTGCCAGCAGCCAAGCGGGACAGAACAATGAGCAGTTCTTC. It yields the protein CASSQAGQNNEQFF.

The V gene is TRBV4-2, the J gene TRBJ2-1; weak D call: TRBD2 (6 bases). Germline V CDR1 and CDR2: LGHNA, YNFKEQ. The V and J ends lost 0 bases and 2 bases respectively, with 11 bases between them. The CDR3 covers 16 residues. The CDR3 DNA sequence: TGTGCCAGCAGCCAAGAAGGGACTTCCCCCTACAATGAGCAGTTCTTC. The encoded protein is CASSQEGTSPYNEQFF.

The table lists this clonotype with a few counts. The V gene is TRBV12-3 or TRBV12-4, the J gene TRBJ1-2; possibly TRBD1 for D (6 bases). The CDR3 totals 15 residues. V lost 6 bases and J 7 bases, leaving 21 bases between the germline ends. As DNA, the CDR3 is TGTGCCAGCAGCTCCGGGGGGCAGGGATCCGGTGGCTACACCTTC. It specifies CASSSGGQGSGGYTF.

This sequence joins TRBV9 and TRBJ2-1; a possible D gene is TRBD2 (6 bases). V shed 3 bases and J shed 4 bases, with 14 bases lying between them. The CDR3 runs 15 residues. CDR1 and CDR2 from the germline V gene are SGDLS and YYNGEE. CDR3 loop: CASSGGTSAYNEQFF. The CDR3 nucleotides are TGTGCCAGCAGCGGCGGGACTTCCGCGTACAATGAGCAGTTCTTC.

V usage is TRBV6-1 and J usage is TRBJ2-7, with D perhaps TRBD2 (5 bases). This CDR3 region has 18 residues. Trimming stripped 6 bases from V and 1 base from J, with 25 bases between. In germline, CDR1 is MNHNS, CDR2 SASEGT. The CDR3 sequence: CASSPFPARGPSSYEQYF. CDR3 bases: TGTGCCAGCAGCCCTTTCCCCGCCCGCGGGCCTTCGTCCTACGAGCAGTACTTC.

The chain uses TRBV20-1 and TRBJ2-1; 10 positions agree with TRBD2. Trimming at V came to 5 bases and at J to 2 bases, leaving 6 bases not matched to a gene. The germline gives CDR1 DFQATT, CDR2 SNEGSKA (reference sequence). CDR3 length: 15 residues. CDR3 protein: CSAVKREGPYNEQFF. DNA for the CDR3: TGCAGTGCTGTAAAGCGGGAGGGACCCTACAATGAGCAGTTCTTC.

J is TRBJ2-1 and V is TRBV5-1; 7 bases align to TRBD2. Unmatched junction bases numbered 4, after V lost 4 bases and J lost 6 bases. CDR3 length equals 13 residues. Per the germline V gene, CDR1 is SGHRS and CDR2 is YFSETQ. This CDR3 reads CASSGTTRNEQFF. The CDR3 bases are TGCGCCAGCAGCGGGACTACTCGCAATGAGCAGTTCTTC.

This clonotype was recorded at least ten times. The rearrangement links TRBV25-1 to TRBJ1-6, with D uncertain. Looked up from germline, CDR1 is MGHDK and CDR2 is SYGVNS. CDR3 size: 14 residues. The V gene lost 0 bases and the J gene lost 13 bases, with 13 bases spanning the gap. CDR3 residues: CASSEYNKRSPLHF. CDR3 bases: TGTGCCAGCAGTGAATATAACAAACGTTCTCCCCTCCACTTT.

This clonotype has just a few counts. The chain joins TRBV4-1 to TRBJ2-7; possibly TRBD2 for D (6 bases). Germline assignment: CDR1 MGHRA and CDR2 YSYEKL. V was pared by 5 bases and J by 4 bases, with 18 bases between. CDR3 size: 15 residues. The CDR3 sequence is CASSFNEEGRYEQYF. The CDR3, as DNA: TGCGCCAGCAGCTTCAATGAGGAGGGGCGGTACGAGCAGTACTTC.

This rearrangement joins TRBV12-5 to TRBJ1-5; no clear D. With 11 bases removed from V and 4 bases from J, the gap between germline ends came to 15 bases. The CDR3 consists of 13 residues. CDR1 LGHNT and CDR2 FRNRAP come from the germline V gene. The CDR3 nucleotides are TGTGCTTGCACGACCGAACCAAATCAGCCCCAGCATTTT. This gives the protein CACTTEPNQPQHF.

This clonotype was found a few times. The V call is TRBV27, the J call TRBJ2-7, with D perhaps TRBD1 (6 bases). Germline V gene lookup returns CDR1 MNHEY and CDR2 SMNVEV (reference sequence). This CDR3 region has 13 residues. The V end was cut by 2 bases, the J end by 5 bases, with 10 bases between. The CDR3 protein is CASSLRTVNEQYF. The CDR3 nucleotides read TGTGCCAGCAGTTTACGGACAGTCAACGAGCAGTACTTC.